The 15 T cell receptor beta chains given below trace back to one sample, sequenced in a study of T cells in Graves' hyperthyroidism and ophthalmopathy. RNA transcripts served as the template for amplifying TCR beta CDR3 regions. Initially, a first-round RT-PCR of the TCR CDR3 employed the HTBI primer set. TCRdb re-called the multiplex PCR reads through MiXCR, storing one row per CDR3 protein. The sample lists approximately 740,000 distinct CDR3 sequences; around 15% were seen once. Material: blood. The receptors were gathered from a young woman with Graves' hyperthyroidism.

In this sample, this clonotype turned up a few times. A much larger clone is a single base away; this may be a read error. The chain carries TRBV28 and TRBJ2-1; TRBD2 matches at 10 bases. V shed 3 bases, J shed 8 bases, and the junction held 7 bases outside the gene matches. Germline V CDR1 and CDR2: MDHEN, SYDVKM. CDR3 length equals 15 residues. The CDR3 loop reads CASSLGASGSHEQFF. The CDR3 nucleotides read TGTGCCAGCAGTTTGGGGGCTAGCGGGAGCCATGAGCAGTTCTTC.

This clonotype was recorded at least ten times. The chain joins TRBV3-1 to TRBJ1-4; 9 nucleotides align to TRBD1. V was pared by 3 bases and J by 5 bases, with 7 bases of the junction left unmatched. Germline V CDR1 and CDR2: LGHDT, YNNKEL (reference sequence). The CDR3 sequence is 16 residues long. CDR3 in amino acids: CASSHETDRGNEKLFF. The CDR3 DNA reads as TGTGCCAGCAGCCATGAAACCGACAGGGGGAATGAAAAACTGTTTTTT.

This clonotype was recorded at least ten times. The V and J genes are TRBV29-1 and TRBJ2-3, with 11 bases that match TRBD2. V lost 5 bases, J lost 2 bases, and 3 bases stayed unmatched. This CDR3 contains 14 residues. Germline lookup yields CDR1 SQVTM and CDR2 ANQGSEA. The CDR3 loop is CSVPTSGNTDTQYF. The DNA for the CDR3 is TGCAGCGTTCCGACTAGCGGGAACACAGATACGCAGTATTTT.

This chain connects TRBV30 to TRBJ2-1, with D maybe TRBD2 (6 bases). V gave up 3 bases and J gave up 8 bases, with 11 bases separating them. The CDR3 is 12 residues long. Looked up from germline, CDR1 is GTSNPN and CDR2 is SVGIG (reference sequence). In DNA form, the CDR3 reads TGTGCCTGGAGCCCCCCGGGGGATGAGCAGTTCTTC. Translating gives CAWSPPGDEQFF.

The chain carries TRBV6-5 and TRBJ2-5, with D perhaps matching TRBD1 (5 bases). V was trimmed by 7 bases and J by 1 base, leaving 10 bases between them. This CDR3 comprises 13 residues. In germline, CDR1 is MNHEY, CDR2 SVGAGI. CDR3 in amino acids: CASKGYSQETQYF. Written as DNA, the CDR3 is TGTGCCAGCAAGGGGTACAGCCAAGAGACCCAGTACTTC.

This clonotype was counted between two and nine times. The V gene is TRBV10-3, the J gene TRBJ1-2; TRBD1 matches 8 bases. The V gene's germline CDR1 is ENHRY and CDR2 SYGVKD. The CDR3 has 13 residues. The ends lost 6 bases at V and 8 bases at J; junction bases unmatched: 8. This chain's CDR3 is CAISTGGIGGYTF. As DNA, the CDR3 is TGTGCCATCAGCACAGGGGGAATAGGAGGCTACACCTTC.

This clonotype was observed at least ten times. The J gene is TRBJ1-1, the V gene TRBV6-1; the match to TRBD1 covers 8 bases. Germline loops: CDR1 MNHNS, CDR2 SASEGT. The junction had 8 bases not matched to a gene; V was cut back by 5 bases and J by 0 bases. CDR3 length: 16 residues. CDR3 bases: TGTGCCAGCAGTATCCACAGGGGGGACATGAACACTGAAGCTTTCTTT. Its translation is CASSIHRGDMNTEAFF.

V usage is TRBV5-1 and J usage is TRBJ2-7, with a weak D call TRBD1 (5 bases). The CDR3 runs to 16 residues. V was cut by 3 bases and J by 2 bases, with 18 bases left in between. The germline V gene has CDR1 SGHRS and CDR2 YFSETQ. CDR3 bases: TGCGCCAGCAGCTCCGGCCGGACAAAACCGACCTACGAGCAGTACTTC. It encodes CASSSGRTKPTYEQYF. Supplemented by reference TRBV5-1 and TRBJ2-7, the full variable domain reads KAGVTQTPRYLIKTRGQQVTLSCSPISGHRSVSWYQQTPGQGLQFLFEYFSETQRNKGNFPGRFSGRQFSNSRSEMNVSTLELGDSALYLCASSSGRTKPTYEQYFGPGTRLTVT.

This clonotype was seen a few times. J is TRBJ2-2 and V is TRBV19; D is undetermined. V was trimmed by 2 bases and J by 1 base, leaving 5 bases between them. Germline CDR1 reads LNHDA; CDR2 reads SQIVND (reference sequence). CDR3 length: 14 amino acids. Here the CDR3 DNA reads TGTGCCAGTAGTATAACGCTGAACACCGGGGAGCTGTTTTTT. As protein: CASSITLNTGELFF.

This clonotype was detected a few times. The CDR3 spells CASSQDPGASGSYEQYF. The DNA for the CDR3 is TGCGCCAGCAGCCAAGATCCAGGGGCTAGCGGTTCCTACGAGCAGTACTTC. The V and J genes are TRBV4-1 and TRBJ2-7; D may be TRBD2 (7 bases). The V end was cut by 0 bases, the J end by 1 base, with 16 bases between. The CDR3 spans 17 residues. CDR1 and CDR2 from the germline V gene are MGHRA and YSYEKL.

CDR3 sequence reads: CASSYSGGLPNTGELFF. CDR3 nucleotides: TGTGCCAGCAGTTACTCGGGGGGACTGCCGAACACCGGGGAGCTGTTTTTT. The chain carries TRBV6-5 and TRBJ2-2, with TRBD2 as a possible D gene (6 bases). V lost 0 bases, J lost 0 bases, and 11 bases lay in between. Germline assignment: CDR1 MNHEY and CDR2 SVGAGI. The CDR3 loop spans 17 amino acids.

The V and J genes are TRBV4-2 and TRBJ1-1; the match to TRBD1 covers 8 bases. The V gene end was trimmed by 0 bases and the J gene end by 4 bases; junction bases not matched to a gene: 4. The CDR3 contains 15 residues. CDR1 and CDR2 (germline): LGHNA, YNFKEQ. The CDR3 coding sequence is TGTGCCAGCAGCCAAGATTCGGACAGGGCCACTGAAGCTTTCTTT. Translated, it gives CASSQDSDRATEAFF.

This clonotype showed up just a few times. The CDR3 is CASRPKGGVKEEKLFF. In DNA, the CDR3 is TGTGCCAGCAGACCCAAAGGTGGGGTTAAAGAGGAAAAACTGTTTTTT. The rearrangement links TRBV7-9 to TRBJ1-4; D call uncertain. Germline assignment: CDR1 SEHNR and CDR2 FQNEAQ (reference sequence). V gave up 6 bases and J gave up 8 bases, with 22 bases separating them. CDR3 length: 16 amino acids.

This clonotype was counted only a few times. The chain has TRBV6-2 or TRBV6-3 and TRBJ1-5; TRBD1 is a possible D gene (5 bases). The CDR3 contains 13 residues. V lost 6 bases and J 5 bases, leaving 11 bases between the germline ends. Germline-derived CDR1 and CDR2 are MNHEY and SVGEGT. CDR3 amino acids: CASRPGTYQPQHF. In DNA form, the CDR3 reads TGTGCCAGCAGACCCGGGACCTATCAGCCCCAGCATTTT.

V and J are TRBV6-2 or TRBV6-3 and TRBJ2-5, with a tentative D call TRBD2 (5 bases). Between the trimmed V and J ends, which lost 2 bases and 4 bases, there was a span of 14 bases. The CDR3 contains 15 residues. Looked up from germline, CDR1 is MNHEY and CDR2 is SVGEGT. The CDR3 loop is CASSYAGAMLETQYF. DNA for the CDR3: TGTGCCAGCAGTTACGCGGGTGCGATGTTAGAGACCCAGTACTTC.